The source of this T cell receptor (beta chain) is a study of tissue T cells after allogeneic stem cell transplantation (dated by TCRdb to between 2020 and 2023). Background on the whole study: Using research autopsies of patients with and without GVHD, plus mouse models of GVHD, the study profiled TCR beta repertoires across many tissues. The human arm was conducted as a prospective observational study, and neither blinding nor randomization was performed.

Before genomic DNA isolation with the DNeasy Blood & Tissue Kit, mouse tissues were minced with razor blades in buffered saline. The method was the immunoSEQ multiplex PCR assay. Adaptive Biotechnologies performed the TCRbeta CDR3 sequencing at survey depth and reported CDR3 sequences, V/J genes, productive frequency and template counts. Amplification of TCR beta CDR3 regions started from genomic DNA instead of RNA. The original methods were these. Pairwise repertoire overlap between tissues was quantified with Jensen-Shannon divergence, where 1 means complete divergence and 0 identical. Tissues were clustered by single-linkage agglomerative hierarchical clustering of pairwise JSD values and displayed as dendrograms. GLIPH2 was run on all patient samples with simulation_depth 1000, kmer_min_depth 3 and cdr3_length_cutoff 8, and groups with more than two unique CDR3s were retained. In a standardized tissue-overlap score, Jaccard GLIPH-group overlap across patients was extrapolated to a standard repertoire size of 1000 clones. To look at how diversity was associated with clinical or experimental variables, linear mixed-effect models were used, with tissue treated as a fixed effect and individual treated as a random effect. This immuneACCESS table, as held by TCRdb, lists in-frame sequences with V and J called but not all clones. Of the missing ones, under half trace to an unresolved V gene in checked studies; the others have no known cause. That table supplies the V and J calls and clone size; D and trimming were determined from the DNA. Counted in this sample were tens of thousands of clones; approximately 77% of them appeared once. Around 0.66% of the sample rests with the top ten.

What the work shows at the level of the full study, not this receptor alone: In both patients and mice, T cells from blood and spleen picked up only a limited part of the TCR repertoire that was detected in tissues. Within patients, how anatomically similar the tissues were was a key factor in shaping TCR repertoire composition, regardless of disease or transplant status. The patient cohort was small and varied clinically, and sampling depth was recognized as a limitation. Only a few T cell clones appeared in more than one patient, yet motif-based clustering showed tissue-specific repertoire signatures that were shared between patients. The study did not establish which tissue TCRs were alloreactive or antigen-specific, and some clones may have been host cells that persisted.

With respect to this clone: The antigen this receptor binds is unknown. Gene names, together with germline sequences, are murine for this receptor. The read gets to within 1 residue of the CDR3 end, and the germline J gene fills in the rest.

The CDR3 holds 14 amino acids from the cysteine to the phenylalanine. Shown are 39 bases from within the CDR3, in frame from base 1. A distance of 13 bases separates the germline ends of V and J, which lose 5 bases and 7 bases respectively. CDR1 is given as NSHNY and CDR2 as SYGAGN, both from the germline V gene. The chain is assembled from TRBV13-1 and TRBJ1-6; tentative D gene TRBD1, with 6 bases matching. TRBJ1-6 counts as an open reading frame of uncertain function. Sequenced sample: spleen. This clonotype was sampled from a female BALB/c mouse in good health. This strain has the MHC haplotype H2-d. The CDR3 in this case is CASSLQGRNSPLYF. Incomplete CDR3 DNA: TGTGCCAGCAGCCTCCAGGGGCGGAATTCGCCCCTCTAC.